A single sample gave rise to the 12 T cell receptor beta chains below, sequenced in a study of blood T cell repertoires in COVID-19. Method: immunoSEQ multiplex PCR; TCRdb's copy keeps in-frame clones and lacks some. The data show about 190,000 clones, 60% to 85% seen once. Sequencing was done on a sample of peripheral blood. The receptor set was obtained from a man in his sixties with active or convalescent COVID-19.

The chain combines TRBV5-1 with TRBJ2-1; the D gene is possibly TRBD2 (6 bases). This CDR3 is 12 amino acids long. Germline loops: CDR1 SGHRS, CDR2 YFSETQ. V was cut by 0 bases and J by 15 bases, with 13 bases left in between. CDR3 residues: CASSLVGGESFF. CDR3 coding DNA: TGCGCCAGCAGCTTGGTCGGGGGAGAGTCGTTCTTC.

The chain employs TRBV3-1 (or the pseudogene TRBV3-2) and TRBJ2-1; D gene uncertain. Trimming stripped 1 base from V and 9 bases from J, with 10 bases between. This CDR3 has 13 residues. Looked up from germline, CDR1 is LGHDT and CDR2 is YNNKEL (reference sequence). The DNA of the CDR3 is TGTGCCAGCAGCCAAGCCCGACGAGGTGAGCAGTTCTTC. This translates into CASSQARRGEQFF.

The genes are TRBV28 and TRBJ2-7; 8 nucleotides match TRBD2. J gave up 3 bases and V 8 bases, and 6 bases lay outside the gene matches. The CDR3 loop spans 13 amino acids. CDR1 MDHEN and CDR2 SYDVKM come from the germline V gene. The DNA of the CDR3 is TGTGCCAGCGCGGCGGGAGGACGCTACGAGCAGTACTTC. The encoded protein is CASAAGGRYEQYF.

This clone turned up a few times. The V and J genes are TRBV19 and TRBJ2-5, with 8 bases that match TRBD2. In germline, CDR1 is LNHDA, CDR2 SQIVND (reference sequence). V was pared by 5 bases and J by 2 bases, with 13 bases of the junction left unmatched. CDR3 length: 17 amino acids. As DNA, the CDR3 is TGTGCCAGTAGTCCCGGGGGGGCCATAGGTGGGCAAGAGACCCAGTACTTC. Residues: CASSPGGAIGGQETQYF.

The rearrangement links TRBV15 to TRBJ2-4; D remains ambiguous. V lost 0 bases and J 5 bases, leaving 11 bases between the germline ends. This CDR3 is 15 amino acids long. CDR1 is LNHNV and CDR2 is YYDKDF in the germline V gene (reference sequence). CDR3 nucleotides: TGTGCCACCAGCAGAGATTTCGTCAGCGAAAACATTCAGTACTTC. Protein sequence: CATSRDFVSENIQYF.

The chain links TRBV9 to TRBJ2-3, with 11 bases identical to TRBD2. CDR3 length: 16 residues. J gave up 0 bases and V 3 bases, and 3 bases lay outside the gene matches. Germline-derived CDR1 and CDR2 are SGDLS and YYNGEE. CDR3 sequence reads: CASSGTSGLSTDTQYF. The CDR3 DNA reads TGTGCCAGCAGCGGGACTAGCGGGCTTAGCACAGATACGCAGTATTTT. The complete variable domain, with remaining parts taken from reference TRBV9 and TRBJ2-3, reads DSGVTQTPKHLITATGQRVTLRCSPRSGDLSVYWYQQSLDQGLQFLIQYYNGEERAKGNILERFSAQQFPDLHSELNLSSLELGDSALYFCASSGTSGLSTDTQYFGPGTRLTVL.

Worth noting for this clone: Other DNA sequences from this sample encode an identical CDR3 as well. This chain uses TRBV7-9 with TRBJ2-5; possible D gene TRBD1, 6 bases. CDR1 is SEHNR, CDR2 FQNEAQ, per germline (reference sequence). With 2 bases removed from V and 5 bases from J, the gap between germline ends came to 9 bases. This CDR3 is built from 13 residues. CDR3 nucleotides: TGTGCCAGCAGCTTATCAGGGGAGGAGACCCAGTACTTC. Protein: CASSLSGEETQYF.

The chain employs TRBV9 and TRBJ2-2, with D tentatively TRBD2 (6 bases). Germline V lookup: CDR1 SGDLS, CDR2 YYNGEE. The V gene lost 0 bases and the J gene lost 3 bases, with 12 bases spanning the gap. CDR3 length equals 16 residues. For the CDR3, the DNA is TGTGCCAGCAGCGTAGTCCCTAGCGTGGACACCGGGGAGCTGTTTTTT. Its protein is CASSVVPSVDTGELFF.

The DNA for the CDR3 is TGTGCCAGCAGTGAGCTACCCTCGAACACCGGGGAGCTGTTTTTT. Translating gives CASSELPSNTGELFF. This chain joins TRBV6-1 and TRBJ2-2; D remains unclear. The CDR3 length is 15 residues. V lost 3 bases and J lost 0, with 8 bases in between. Germline CDR1 is MNHNS and CDR2 is SASEGT.

This chain links TRBV4-1 with TRBJ2-6; no definite D call. The ends were cut back, 2 bases at V and 0 bases at J, with 20 bases in the middle. Germline V gene sequence: CDR1 MGHRA, CDR2 YSYEKL. The CDR3 length is 20 residues. The chain's CDR3 is CASSQFATIAWPSGANVLTF. The CDR3 DNA reads TGCGCCAGCAGCCAATTCGCTACTATCGCCTGGCCCTCTGGGGCCAACGTCCTGACTTTC.

Only one count was recorded for this clone. The chain uses TRBV13 and TRBJ2-7; D uncertain. Trimming stripped 3 bases from V and 2 bases from J, with 8 bases between. CDR3 length: 13 residues. Germline CDR1 is PRHDT and CDR2 is FYEKMQ (reference sequence). Here the CDR3 reads CASSLTRTYEQYF. In DNA, the CDR3 is TGTGCCAGCAGCTTGACAAGAACCTACGAGCAGTACTTC.

This clone was seen a handful of times. This chain joins TRBV6-5 and TRBJ1-1; 9 bases are a match to TRBD1. The trim removed 6 bases at V and 6 bases at J, leaving 8 bases unmatched. CDR1 is MNHEY and CDR2 is SVGAGI in the germline V gene. This CDR3 is 14 amino acids long. CDR3 residues: CASSRGTGMAEAFF. The CDR3 region has the DNA TGTGCCAGCAGCAGAGGGACAGGGATGGCTGAAGCTTTCTTT.